A single sample gave rise to the 28 T cell receptor beta chains below, sequenced in a study of vaccination and CD4 T cells after COVID-19. Antigens of these TCRs are unknown. The Oncomine TCR Beta short-read assay was applied to DNA of cultured CD4+ T cells. TCRdb used MiXCR to reprocess the PCR reads, holding one entry per CDR3 protein. Among approximately 15,000 distinct CDR3 sequences listed, around 80% were seen once. The treatment was: approximately 10-day PBMC culture with coronavirus spike peptide pools or control peptides (ViraFEST assay). The sample taken for sequencing was CD4+ T cells from blood, cultured in vitro. Receptors were obtained from a human donor who had recovered from COVID-19.

The chain employs TRBV11-2 and TRBJ2-2; D is ambiguous. Germline values: CDR1 SGHAT, CDR2 FQNNGV. Trimming took off 1 base at V and 2 bases at J, with 2 bases between the two ends. CDR3 length equals 13 residues. Written as DNA, the CDR3 is TGTGCCAGCAGCTTAGTTAACACCGGGGAGCTGTTTTTT. Amino acid sequence: CASSLVNTGELFF.

The chain links TRBV15 to TRBJ1-1; tentative D call: TRBD1 (6 bases). V lost 5 bases and J 1 base, leaving 14 bases between the germline ends. The CDR3 contains 15 residues. Germline V lookup: CDR1 LNHNV, CDR2 YYDKDF (reference sequence). Here the CDR3 reads CATSSEGEGNTEAFF. As DNA, the CDR3 is TGTGCCACCAGCTCCGAGGGGGAGGGGAACACTGAAGCTTTCTTT.

This clonotype was detected only a few times. DNA for the CDR3: TGTGCCAGCAGCCCAGACCCCTATTCCGGGACCGGGGAGCTGTTTTTT. The encoded protein is CASSPDPYSGTGELFF. This chain connects TRBV21-1 to TRBJ2-2; TRBD1, the table's D call, lacks a check against the DNA. TRBV21-1 is deemed a pseudogene. This CDR3 comprises 16 residues.

The CDR3 is CASSLAGTGGYEQYF. CDR3 sequence (DNA): TGTGCCAGCAGCTTAGCCGGGACAGGAGGCTACGAGCAGTACTTC. The V call is TRBV7-9, the J call TRBJ2-7; 8 nucleotides agree with TRBD1. In germline, CDR1 is SEHNR, CDR2 FQNEAQ (reference sequence). CDR3 length equals 15 residues. The ends lost 0 bases at V and 3 bases at J; junction bases unmatched: 4.

This clonotype was picked up one time. CDR3 loop: CASSLVATSYNSPLHF. CDR3 in DNA: TGTGCCAGCAGTTTAGTGGCCACCTCCTATAATTCACCCCTCCACTTT. The rearrangement links TRBV27 to TRBJ1-6; no definite D call. The V end was cut by 2 bases, the J end by 0 bases, with 8 bases between. CDR1 is MNHEY, CDR2 SMNVEV, per germline (reference sequence). The CDR3 runs 16 residues.

This sequence joins TRBV7-8 and TRBJ1-1, with no clear D. Germline V gives CDR1 SGHVS, CDR2 FQNEAQ. V was trimmed by 2 bases and J by 1 base, leaving 14 bases between them. This CDR3 is 16 amino acids long. In DNA, the CDR3 is TGTGCCAGCAGCTTACCCTACGGGGTAAGGAACACTGAAGCTTTCTTT. It is translated as CASSLPYGVRNTEAFF.

This clonotype was seen more than once but under ten times. This sequence joins TRBV7-2 and TRBJ1-2; D unresolved. The germline V gene encodes CDR1 SGHTA and CDR2 FQGNSA. The CDR3 sequence is 14 residues long. V lost 5 bases, J lost 0 bases, and 10 bases lay in between. The CDR3 here is CASSPEFANYGYTF. The CDR3 DNA follows: TGTGCCAGCAGCCCGGAATTTGCTAACTATGGCTACACCTTC. Looking up the rest from reference TRBV7-2 and TRBJ1-2 gives the full variable domain: GAGVSQSPSNKVTEKGKDVELRCDPISGHTALYWYRQSLGQGLEFLIYFQGNSAPDKSGLPSDRFSAERTGGSVSTLTIQRTQQEDSAVYLCASSPEFANYGYTFGSGTRLTVV.

The rearrangement uses TRBV6-2 or TRBV6-3 and TRBJ1-1; perhaps TRBD1 as D (6 bases). Germline V gene sequence: CDR1 MNHEY, CDR2 SVGEGT. Trimming removed 6 bases from V and 1 base from J, with 9 bases in between. The CDR3 consists of 13 residues. The CDR3 region is CASREQGNTEAFF. CDR3 DNA sequence: TGTGCCAGCAGGGAACAGGGGAACACTGAAGCTTTCTTT.

This chain uses TRBV6-1 with TRBJ1-1; TRBD1 might be the D (5 bases). The V gene's germline CDR1 is MNHNS and CDR2 SASEGT. This CDR3 region has 14 residues. Trimming stripped 0 bases from V and 4 bases from J, with 9 bases between. CDR3: CASSEAREGTEAFF. In DNA, the CDR3 is TGTGCCAGCAGTGAAGCCAGGGAAGGCACTGAAGCTTTCTTT.

The chain carries TRBV5-4 and TRBJ1-2, with D unresolved. This CDR3 region has 12 residues. Trimming removed 0 bases from V and 6 bases from J, with 6 bases in between. The germline V gene has CDR1 SGHNT and CDR2 YYREEE (reference sequence). The CDR3 loop reads CASSLDGNGYTF. Written as DNA, the CDR3 is TGTGCCAGCAGCTTGGACGGAAATGGCTACACCTTC.

The chain uses TRBV12-3 or TRBV12-4 and TRBJ1-2, with 7 nucleotides matching TRBD1. Losses at the gene ends were 6 bases for V and 0 bases for J; bases not matched to a gene: 4. The CDR3 extends over 14 amino acids. The DNA of the CDR3 is TGTGCCAGCAGAGAGACAGGGTCTAACTATGGCTACACCTTC. Its translation is CASRETGSNYGYTF.

Only one count was recorded for this clonotype. This chain joins TRBV29-1 and TRBJ1-4; D may be TRBD1 (6 bases). In germline, CDR1 is SQVTM, CDR2 ANQGSEA. The CDR3 loop spans 13 amino acids. The ends were cut back, 7 bases at V and 3 bases at J, with 12 bases in the middle. The CDR3 reads CSALQGPNEKLFF. The DNA of the CDR3 is TGCAGCGCCCTACAGGGACCTAATGAAAAACTGTTTTTT.

This clonotype was detected only a few times. This chain uses TRBV6-1 with TRBJ2-7; D unresolved. V was trimmed by 6 bases and J by 3 bases, leaving 12 bases between them. The CDR3 is 13 residues long. Germline V CDR1 and CDR2: MNHNS, SASEGT. The CDR3 sequence: CASSPALHYEQYF. In DNA, the CDR3 is TGTGCCAGCAGCCCCGCGTTGCACTACGAGCAGTACTTC.

DNA for the CDR3: TGTGCCAGCAGTCGCGACAGGGACCAGCCCCAGCATTTT. It translates to CASSRDRDQPQHF. The V call is TRBV6-1, the J call TRBJ1-5; 7 bases agree with TRBD1. Trimming took 5 bases from V and 7 from J; bases not matched to a gene: 5. CDR1 is MNHNS and CDR2 is SASEGT in the germline V gene. The CDR3 consists of 13 residues.

The V call is TRBV12-3 or TRBV12-4, the J call TRBJ2-7, with D tentatively TRBD1 (5 bases). This CDR3 spans 14 amino acids. V was shortened by 7 bases and J by 0 bases, with 13 bases between the two germline ends. CDR3 DNA: TGTGCCAGCATTGCAGACAGAAGCTCCTACGAGCAGTACTTC. Its translation: CASIADRSSYEQYF.

This clonotype came up once. The V and J genes are TRBV15 and TRBJ1-1, with D unclear. CDR3 length equals 14 residues. CDR1 and CDR2 from the germline V gene are LNHNV and YYDKDF (reference sequence). Trimming left V 0 bases short and J 8 bases short, with 13 bases between. CDR3 loop: CATSREESRGEAFF. As DNA, the CDR3 is TGTGCCACCAGCAGAGAGGAGTCCCGGGGAGAAGCTTTCTTT.

The J gene is TRBJ1-6, the V gene TRBV28; 7 bases fit TRBD1. J was trimmed by 7 bases and V by 5 bases; bases with no gene match: 17. The CDR3 contains 18 residues. Looked up from germline, CDR1 is MDHEN and CDR2 is SYDVKM. In nucleotides, the CDR3 is TGTGCCAGCAGTCTTCGACAGGGTTATGTGGGGATGAATTCACCCCTCCACTTT. Translated: CASSLRQGYVGMNSPLHF.

The chain carries TRBV29-1 and TRBJ1-3; TRBD1 might be the D (5 bases). CDR1 is SQVTM and CDR2 is ANQGSEA in the germline V gene. This CDR3 region has 15 residues. V shed 6 bases and J shed 0 bases, with 15 bases lying between them. This CDR3 reads CSVGGGSHSGNTIYF. CDR3 nucleotide sequence: TGCAGCGTGGGCGGGGGTTCCCACTCTGGAAACACCATATATTTT.

The CDR3: CASSLGSGGNGYTF. CDR3 sequence (DNA): TGTGCCAGCAGCTTAGGCAGCGGAGGGAATGGCTACACCTTC. The V gene is TRBV7-6, the J gene TRBJ1-2, with D hard to call. The CDR3 is 14 amino acids. The ends were cut back, 1 base at V and 6 bases at J, with 12 bases in the middle. Germline V gives CDR1 SGHVS, CDR2 FNYEAQ. The full variable domain, completed using reference TRBV7-6 and TRBJ1-2, is GAGVSQSPRYKVTKRGQDVALRCDPISGHVSLYWYRQALGQGPEFLTYFNYEAQQDKSGLPNDRFSAERPEGSISTLTIQRTEQRDSAMYRCASSLGSGGNGYTFGSGTRLTVV.

This clonotype was detected a few times. The chain carries TRBV6-5 and TRBJ1-1, with D perhaps matching TRBD1 (6 bases). The germline V and J ends were trimmed by 2 bases and 1 base, with 8 bases remaining between them. The germline V gene has CDR1 MNHEY and CDR2 SVGAGI. The CDR3 spans 14 residues. The CDR3 reads CASSYGTPNTEAFF. DNA for the CDR3: TGTGCCAGCAGTTACGGGACACCGAACACTGAAGCTTTCTTT.

The count of this clonotype is one. The chain is built from TRBV18 and TRBJ2-3; 7 bases agree with TRBD1. This CDR3 region has 17 residues. Germline CDR1 is KGHSH and CDR2 is LQKENI. V shed 0 bases, J shed 0 bases, and the junction held 6 bases outside the gene matches. The CDR3 coding sequence is TGTGCCAGCTCACCACCGGCGGACAGGTATAGCACAGATACGCAGTATTTT. This translates into CASSPPADRYSTDTQYF. The variable domain in full, with the rest retrieved from reference TRBV18 and TRBJ2-3, is NAGVMQNPRHLVRRRGQEARLRCSPMKGHSHVYWYRQLPEEGLKFMVYLQKENIIDESGMPKERFSAEFPKEGPSILRIQQVVRGDSAAYFCASSPPADRYSTDTQYFGPGTRLTVL.

This clonotype was detected a few times. This rearrangement joins TRBV20-1 to TRBJ2-5, with 9 bases that match TRBD1. The junction had 13 bases not matched to a gene; V was cut back by 5 bases and J by 3 bases. The CDR3 has 16 residues. The germline gives CDR1 DFQATT, CDR2 SNEGSKA (reference sequence). Written as DNA, the CDR3 is TGCAGTGCTTCACCTGATGACAGGGGGGTAAAAGAGACCCAGTACTTC. The encoded protein is CSASPDDRGVKETQYF.

The rearrangement joins TRBV7-2 to TRBJ1-6, with TRBD1 matching over 8 bases. V lost 3 bases, J lost 4 bases, and 5 bases stayed unmatched. CDR1 is SGHTA and CDR2 is FQGNSA in the germline V gene. This CDR3 is built from 16 residues. The CDR3 here is CASSFWDRPYNSPLHF. CDR3 sequence (DNA): TGTGCCAGCAGCTTTTGGGACAGGCCTTATAATTCACCCCTCCACTTT.

This clonotype has a handful of counts. The chain uses TRBV20-1 and TRBJ2-6, with D maybe TRBD1 (5 bases). With 1 base removed from V and 2 bases from J, the gap between germline ends came to 15 bases. The CDR3 is 17 residues long. Germline CDR1 reads DFQATT; CDR2 reads SNEGSKA (reference sequence). The CDR3, as DNA: TGCAGTGCTAGAGCCCAGGGTGGTCCCCCTGGGGCCAACGTCCTGACTTTC. Protein: CSARAQGGPPGANVLTF.

The chain carries TRBV7-8 and TRBJ1-5; no definite D call. The CDR3 is made up of 19 amino acids. V was clipped by 4 bases and J by 6 bases, with 28 bases between them. The germline CDR1 and CDR2 sequences are SGHVS and FQNEAQ. CDR3 amino acids: CASSSRGWGVRARSQPQHF. Here the CDR3 DNA reads TGTGCCAGCAGCTCCAGAGGGTGGGGTGTCAGAGCTCGGAGTCAGCCCCAGCATTTT.

This clonotype was recorded only once. V is TRBV28 and J is TRBJ1-6; D perhaps matches TRBD1 (5 bases). The V end lost 6 bases, the J end lost 9 bases, and 15 bases lay between the germline ends. The CDR3 is 14 amino acids. Germline V gives CDR1 MDHEN, CDR2 SYDVKM. The CDR3 loop is CASRLSGSPSPLHF. DNA of the CDR3: TGTGCCAGCAGGTTGTCAGGGTCCCCTTCACCCCTCCACTTT. Variable domain in full (rest from reference TRBV28 and TRBJ1-6): DVKVTQSSRYLVKRTGEKVFLECVQDMDHENMFWYRQDPGLGLRLIYFSYDVKMKEKGDIPEGYSVSREKKERFSLILESASTNQTSMYLCASRLSGSPSPLHFGNGTRLTVT.

The chain joins TRBV28 to TRBJ1-1; the D is unclear. Looked up from germline, CDR1 is MDHEN and CDR2 is SYDVKM. The ends were cut back, 7 bases at V and 2 bases at J, with 20 bases in the middle. This CDR3 is built from 16 residues. The CDR3 region has the DNA TGTGCCAGCACTCCCCTGATTTTTGGCGATAACACTGAAGCTTTCTTT. Amino acids: CASTPLIFGDNTEAFF.

The chain couples TRBV19 to TRBJ1-1; D not resolved. Germline CDR1 and CDR2: LNHDA and SQIVND (reference sequence). This CDR3 has 13 residues. V lost 2 bases, J lost 1 base, and 5 bases lay in between. CDR3 nucleotides: TGTGCCAGTAGTATAAGGAGGAACACTGAAGCTTTCTTT. This sequence encodes CASSIRRNTEAFF.